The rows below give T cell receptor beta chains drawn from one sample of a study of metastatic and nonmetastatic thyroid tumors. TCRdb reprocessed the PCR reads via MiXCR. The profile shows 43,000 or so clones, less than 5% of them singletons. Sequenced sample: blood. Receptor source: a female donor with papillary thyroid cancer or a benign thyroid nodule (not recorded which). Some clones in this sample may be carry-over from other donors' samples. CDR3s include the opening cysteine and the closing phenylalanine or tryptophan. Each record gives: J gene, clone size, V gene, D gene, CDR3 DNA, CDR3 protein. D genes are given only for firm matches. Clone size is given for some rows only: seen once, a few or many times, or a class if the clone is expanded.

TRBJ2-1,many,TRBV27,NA,TGTGCCAGCAGTTTAGGAGCAGGGTCAGCCTACAATGAGCAGTTCTTC,CASSLGAGSAYNEQFF
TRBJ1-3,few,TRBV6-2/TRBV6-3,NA,TGTGCCAGCAGTTACTCGACGAGACTAGGTGGAAACACCATATATTTT,CASSYSTRLGGNTIYF
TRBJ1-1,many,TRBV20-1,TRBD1,TGCAGTGCTAGAGCTCCGCTGGCAGGGGACAGCACTGAAGCTTTCTTT,CSARAPLAGDSTEAFF
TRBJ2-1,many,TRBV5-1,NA,TGCGCCAGCAGCTCCGGGACACTATCCTACAATGAGCAGTTCTTC,CASSSGTLSYNEQFF
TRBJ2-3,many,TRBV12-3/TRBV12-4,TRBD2,TGTGCCAGCAGTCGAACTCGTAGGACTAGCGCAGATACGCAGTATTTT,CASSRTRRTSADTQYF
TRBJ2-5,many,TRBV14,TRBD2,TGTGCCAGCAGCCCCAATCCGGGACTAGCCGGGGAGACCCAGTACTTC,CASSPNPGLAGETQYF
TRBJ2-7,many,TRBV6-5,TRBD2,TGTGCCAGCAGTTACCAAGTCCGGGAGGAGGCTAGCGTATCCTACGAGCAGTACTTC,CASSYQVREEASVSYEQYF
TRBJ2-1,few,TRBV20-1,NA,TGCAGTGCTCTGGAGCTACTAGAGGGAGTATACAATGAGCAGTTCTTC,CSALELLEGVYNEQFF
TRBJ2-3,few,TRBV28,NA,TGTGCCAGCAGCCCTAGGCGTAGCACAGATACGCAGTATTTT,CASSPRRSTDTQYF
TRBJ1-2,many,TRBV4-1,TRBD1,TGCGCCAGCAGCCAAGATAAACAGGGGGCGATTCTGGGCTACACCTTC,CASSQDKQGAILGYTF
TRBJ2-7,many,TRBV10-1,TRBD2,TGCGCCAGCAGTGCCGGGACTAGCGGGATCTACGAGCAGTACTTC,CASSAGTSGIYEQYF
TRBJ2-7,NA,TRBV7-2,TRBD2,TGTGCCAGCAGCTCCGGGGGAGGGAGCTCATACGAGCAGTACTTC,CASSSGGGSSYEQYF
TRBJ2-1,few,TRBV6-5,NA,TGTGCCAGCAGTTACGTCGTCGGTTTCAATGAGCAGTTCTTC,CASSYVVGFNEQFF
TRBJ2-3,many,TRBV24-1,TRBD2,TGTGCCACCGCGGGGGGCACCACAGATACGCAGTATTTT,CATAGGTTDTQYF
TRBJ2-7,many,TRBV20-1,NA,TGCAGTGCCCTACTCCCCGCGGAGTACGAGCAGTACTTC,CSALLPAEYEQYF
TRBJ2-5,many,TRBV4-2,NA,TGTGCCAGCAGCCAAGTAGATGACACTAGTGAGACCCAGTACTTC,CASSQVDDTSETQYF
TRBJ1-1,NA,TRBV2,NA,TGTGCCAGCTATTTGGGAAGTACTGAAGCTTTCTTT,CASYLGSTEAFF
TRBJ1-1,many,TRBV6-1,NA,TGTGCCAGCAGTTACGACCTTGGCCGGCTGAACACTGAAGCTTTCTTT,CASSYDLGRLNTEAFF